This T cell receptor (beta chain) was obtained from a study of cytomegalovirus exposure and HLA in healthy donors. Whole-study context: Among fewer than 500 genotyped donors, more than 65% fell in the Caucasian-associated ancestry cluster.

The germline CDR1 and CDR2 sequences are LGHNA and YSLEER. The CDR3 runs to 17 residues. After removal of 1 base from V and 7 bases from J, the junction contained 7 bases not matched to a gene. Findings and caveats of the study: Rarity characterized most TCR sequences, yet some public TCRs appeared in many donors. Later analysis suggested most CMV-associated TCR beta chains were HLA-restricted.

For this clone: Antigen: not known.

With 60 Vbeta and 13 Jbeta primers, the PCR was carried out. Sequencing used immunoSEQ multiplex PCR; TCRdb keeps in-frame clones, though not all of them. The sample has 95,000 to 150,000 clones, 80% seen once. The receptor was derived from a female donor in good health and CMV-seropositive. The chain uses TRBV4-3 and TRBJ1-6, with 10 nucleotides matching TRBD1. Sequenced input: PBMCs. The CDR3 region is CASSQVLTGQGNSPLHF. In nucleotides, the CDR3 is TGCGCCAGCAGCCAAGTTCTCACGGGACAGGGGAATTCACCCCTCCACTTT.